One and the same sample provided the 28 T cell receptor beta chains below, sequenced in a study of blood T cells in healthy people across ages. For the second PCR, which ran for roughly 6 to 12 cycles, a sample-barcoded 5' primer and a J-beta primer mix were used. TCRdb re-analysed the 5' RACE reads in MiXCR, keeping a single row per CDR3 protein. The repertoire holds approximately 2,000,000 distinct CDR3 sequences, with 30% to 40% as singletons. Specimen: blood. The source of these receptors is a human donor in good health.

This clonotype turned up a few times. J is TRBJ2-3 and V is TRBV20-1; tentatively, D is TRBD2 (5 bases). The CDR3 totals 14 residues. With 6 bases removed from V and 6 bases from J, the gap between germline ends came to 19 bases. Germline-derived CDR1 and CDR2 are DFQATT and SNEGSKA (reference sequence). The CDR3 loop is CSAEPGPRGDTQYF. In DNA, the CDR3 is TGCAGTGCGGAGCCGGGCCCTCGAGGGGATACGCAGTATTTT.

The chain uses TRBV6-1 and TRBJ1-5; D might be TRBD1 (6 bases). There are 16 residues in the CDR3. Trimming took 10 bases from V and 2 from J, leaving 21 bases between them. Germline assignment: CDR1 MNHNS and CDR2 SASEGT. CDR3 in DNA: TGTGCCATCGAGATAACAGGGAGGGGTGGCAATCAGCCCCAGCATTTT. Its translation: CAIEITGRGGNQPQHF.

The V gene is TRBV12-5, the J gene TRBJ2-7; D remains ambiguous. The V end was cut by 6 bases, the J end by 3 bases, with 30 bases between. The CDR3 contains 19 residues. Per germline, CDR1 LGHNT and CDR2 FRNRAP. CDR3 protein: CASGPVLLFQGNTNYEQYF. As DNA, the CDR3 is TGTGCTAGTGGCCCCGTACTCCTGTTTCAAGGGAATACTAACTACGAGCAGTACTTC.

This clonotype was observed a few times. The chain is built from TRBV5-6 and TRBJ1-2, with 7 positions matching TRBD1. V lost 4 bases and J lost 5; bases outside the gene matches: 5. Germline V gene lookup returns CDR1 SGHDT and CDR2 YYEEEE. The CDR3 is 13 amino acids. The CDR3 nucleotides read TGTGCCAGCAGCCAGGGGGTGGCGTATGGCTACACCTTC. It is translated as CASSQGVAYGYTF.

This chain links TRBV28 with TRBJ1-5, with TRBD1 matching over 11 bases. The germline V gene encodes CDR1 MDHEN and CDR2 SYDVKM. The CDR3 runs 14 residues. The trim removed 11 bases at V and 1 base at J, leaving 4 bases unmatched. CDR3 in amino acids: CAGQGALSNQPQHF. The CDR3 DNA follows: TGTGCCGGACAGGGGGCATTGAGCAATCAGCCCCAGCATTTT.

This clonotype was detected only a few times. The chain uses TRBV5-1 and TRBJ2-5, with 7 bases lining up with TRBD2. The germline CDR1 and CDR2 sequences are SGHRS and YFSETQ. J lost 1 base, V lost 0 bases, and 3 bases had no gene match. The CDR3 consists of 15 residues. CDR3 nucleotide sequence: TGCGCCAGCAGCTTGGTCGGGGGGTTCCAAGAGACCCAGTACTTC. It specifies CASSLVGGFQETQYF. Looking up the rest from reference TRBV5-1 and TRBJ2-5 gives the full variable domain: KAGVTQTPRYLIKTRGQQVTLSCSPISGHRSVSWYQQTPGQGLQFLFEYFSETQRNKGNFPGRFSGRQFSNSRSEMNVSTLELGDSALYLCASSLVGGFQETQYFGPGTRLLVL.

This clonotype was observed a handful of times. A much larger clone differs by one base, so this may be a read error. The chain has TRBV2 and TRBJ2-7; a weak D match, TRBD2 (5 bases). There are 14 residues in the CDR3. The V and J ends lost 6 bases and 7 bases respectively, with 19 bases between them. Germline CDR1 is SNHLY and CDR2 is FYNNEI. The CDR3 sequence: CASRDWTTYNEQYF. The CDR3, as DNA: TGTGCCAGCAGGGACTGGACCACCTACAATGAGCAGTACTTC.

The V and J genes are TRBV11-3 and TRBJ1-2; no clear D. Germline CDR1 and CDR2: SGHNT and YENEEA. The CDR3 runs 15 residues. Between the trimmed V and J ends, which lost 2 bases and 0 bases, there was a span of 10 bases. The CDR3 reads CASSLKGGANYGYTF. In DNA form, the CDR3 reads TGTGCCAGCAGCTTAAAAGGAGGCGCTAACTATGGCTACACCTTC.

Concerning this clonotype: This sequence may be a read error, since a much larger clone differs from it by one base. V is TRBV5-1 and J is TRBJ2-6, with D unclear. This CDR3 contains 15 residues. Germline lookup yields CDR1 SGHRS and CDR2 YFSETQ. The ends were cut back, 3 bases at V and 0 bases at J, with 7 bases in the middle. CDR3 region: CASSSVHSGANVLTF. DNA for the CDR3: TGCGCCAGCAGCTCGGTACACTCTGGGGCCAACGTCCTGACTTTC. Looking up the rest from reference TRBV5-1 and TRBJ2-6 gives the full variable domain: KAGVTQTPRYLIKTRGQQVTLSCSPISGHRSVSWYQQTPGQGLQFLFEYFSETQRNKGNFPGRFSGRQFSNSRSEMNVSTLELGDSALYLCASSSVHSGANVLTFGAGSRLTVL.

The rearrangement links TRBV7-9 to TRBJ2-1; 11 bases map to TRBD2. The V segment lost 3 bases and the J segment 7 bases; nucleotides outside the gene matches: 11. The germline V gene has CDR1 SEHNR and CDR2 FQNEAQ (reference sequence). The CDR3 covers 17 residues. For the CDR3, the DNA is TGTGCCAGCAGCTTCGATACTAGCGGGGGCTCAGGGAATGAGCAGTTCTTC. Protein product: CASSFDTSGGSGNEQFF. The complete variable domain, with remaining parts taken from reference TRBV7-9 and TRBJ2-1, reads DTGVSQNPRHKITKRGQNVTFRCDPISEHNRLYWYRQTLGQGPEFLTYFQNEAQLEKSRLLSDRFSAERPKGSFSTLEIQRTEQGDSAMYLCASSFDTSGGSGNEQFFGPGTRLTVL.

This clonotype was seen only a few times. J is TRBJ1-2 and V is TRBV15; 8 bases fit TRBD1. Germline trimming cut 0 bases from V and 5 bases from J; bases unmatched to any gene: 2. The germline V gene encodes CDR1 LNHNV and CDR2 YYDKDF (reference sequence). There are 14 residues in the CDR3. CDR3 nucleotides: TGTGCCACCAGCAGAGAAGGGACAGGTTATGGCTACACCTTC. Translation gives CATSREGTGYGYTF.

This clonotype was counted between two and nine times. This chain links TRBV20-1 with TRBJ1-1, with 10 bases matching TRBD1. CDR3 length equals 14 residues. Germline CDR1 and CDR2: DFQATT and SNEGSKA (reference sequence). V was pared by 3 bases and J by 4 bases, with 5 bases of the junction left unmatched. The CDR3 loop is CSARGQGTPTEAFF. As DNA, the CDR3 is TGCAGTGCTAGGGGACAGGGGACGCCCACTGAAGCTTTCTTT.

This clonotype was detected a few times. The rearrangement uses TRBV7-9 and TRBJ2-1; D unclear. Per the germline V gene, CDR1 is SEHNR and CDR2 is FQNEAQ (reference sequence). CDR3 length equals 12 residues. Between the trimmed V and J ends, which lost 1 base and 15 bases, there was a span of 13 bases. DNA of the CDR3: TGTGCCAGCAGCTTAGTTGCTGGCGGTGGGTTCTTC. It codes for CASSLVAGGGFF.

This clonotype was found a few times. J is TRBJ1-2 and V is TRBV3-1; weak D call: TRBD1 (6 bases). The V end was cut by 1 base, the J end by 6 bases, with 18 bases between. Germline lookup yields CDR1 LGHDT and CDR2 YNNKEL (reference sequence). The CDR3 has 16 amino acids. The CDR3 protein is CASSQARRGGRDGYTF. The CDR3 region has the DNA TGTGCCAGCAGCCAAGCCCGCCGAGGGGGGCGGGATGGCTACACCTTC.

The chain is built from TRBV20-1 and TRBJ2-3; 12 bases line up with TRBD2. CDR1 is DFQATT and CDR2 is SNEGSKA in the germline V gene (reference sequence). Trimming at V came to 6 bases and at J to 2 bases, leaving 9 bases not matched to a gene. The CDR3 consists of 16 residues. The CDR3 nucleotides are TGCAGTGCGAGAAAACTAGCGGGGGGTCTCACAGATACGCAGTATTTT. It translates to CSARKLAGGLTDTQYF.

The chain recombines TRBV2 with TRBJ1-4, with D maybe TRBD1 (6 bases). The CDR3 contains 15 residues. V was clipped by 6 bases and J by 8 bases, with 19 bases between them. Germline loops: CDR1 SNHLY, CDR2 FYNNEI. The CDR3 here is CASRPNRADREKLFF. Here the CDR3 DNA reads TGTGCCAGCAGACCTAACAGGGCTGACAGGGAAAAACTGTTTTTT.

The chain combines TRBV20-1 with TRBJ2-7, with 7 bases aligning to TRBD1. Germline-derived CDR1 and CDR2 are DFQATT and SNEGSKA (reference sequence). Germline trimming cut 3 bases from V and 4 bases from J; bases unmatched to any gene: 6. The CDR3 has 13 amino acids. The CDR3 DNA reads TGCAGTGCTAGGGCAGGGGGTCGGTACGAGCAGTACTTC. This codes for CSARAGGRYEQYF.

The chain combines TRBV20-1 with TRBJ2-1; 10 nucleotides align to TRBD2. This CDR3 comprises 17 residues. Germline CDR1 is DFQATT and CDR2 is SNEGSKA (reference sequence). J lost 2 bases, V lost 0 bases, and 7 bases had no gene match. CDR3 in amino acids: CSARDFSGGRPYNEQFF. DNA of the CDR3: TGCAGTGCTAGAGATTTTAGCGGGGGGCGACCCTACAATGAGCAGTTCTTC.

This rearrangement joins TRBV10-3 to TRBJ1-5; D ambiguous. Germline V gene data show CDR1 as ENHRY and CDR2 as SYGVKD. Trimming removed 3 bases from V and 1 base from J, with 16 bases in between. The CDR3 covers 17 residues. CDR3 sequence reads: CAISDADLTYSNQPQHF. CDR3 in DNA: TGTGCCATCAGTGACGCGGACCTTACGTACAGCAATCAGCCCCAGCATTTT.

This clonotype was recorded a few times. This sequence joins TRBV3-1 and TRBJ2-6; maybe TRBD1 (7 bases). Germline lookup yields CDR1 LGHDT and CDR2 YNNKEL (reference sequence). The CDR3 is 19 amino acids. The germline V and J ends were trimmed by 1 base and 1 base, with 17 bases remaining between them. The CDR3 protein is CASSQGVFQGGSGANVLTF. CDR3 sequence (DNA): TGTGCCAGCAGCCAAGGAGTATTCCAGGGGGGATCTGGGGCCAACGTCCTGACTTTC. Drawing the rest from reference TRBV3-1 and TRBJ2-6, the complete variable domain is DTAVSQTPKYLVTQMGNDKSIKCEQNLGHDTMYWYKQDSKKFLKIMFSYNNKELIINETVPNRFSPKSPDKAHLNLHINSLELGDSAVYFCASSQGVFQGGSGANVLTFGAGSRLTVL.

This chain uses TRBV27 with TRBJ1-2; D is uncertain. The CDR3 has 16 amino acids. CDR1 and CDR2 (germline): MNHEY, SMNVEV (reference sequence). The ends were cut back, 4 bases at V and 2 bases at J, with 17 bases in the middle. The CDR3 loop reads CASSSRPIPPNYGYTF. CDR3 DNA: TGTGCCAGCAGTTCACGACCGATACCACCCAACTATGGCTACACCTTC.

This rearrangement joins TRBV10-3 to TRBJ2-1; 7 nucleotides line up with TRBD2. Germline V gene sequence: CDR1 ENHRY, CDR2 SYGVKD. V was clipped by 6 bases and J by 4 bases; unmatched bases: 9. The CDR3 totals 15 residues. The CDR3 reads CAIRDSGWTYNEQFF. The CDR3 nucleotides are TGTGCCATCAGAGATAGCGGGTGGACTTACAATGAGCAGTTCTTC.

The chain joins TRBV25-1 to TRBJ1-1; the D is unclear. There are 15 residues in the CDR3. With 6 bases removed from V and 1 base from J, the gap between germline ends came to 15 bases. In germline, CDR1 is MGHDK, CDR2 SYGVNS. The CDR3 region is CASRGGLWANTEAFF. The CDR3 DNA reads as TGTGCCAGCAGGGGTGGCTTGTGGGCGAACACTGAAGCTTTCTTT.

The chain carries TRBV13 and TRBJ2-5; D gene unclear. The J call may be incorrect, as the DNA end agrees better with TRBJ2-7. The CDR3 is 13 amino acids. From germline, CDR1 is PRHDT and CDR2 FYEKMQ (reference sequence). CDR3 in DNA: TGTGCCAGCAGCCCCCATATGTCGAACGAGCAGTACTTC. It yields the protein CASSPHMSNEQYF.

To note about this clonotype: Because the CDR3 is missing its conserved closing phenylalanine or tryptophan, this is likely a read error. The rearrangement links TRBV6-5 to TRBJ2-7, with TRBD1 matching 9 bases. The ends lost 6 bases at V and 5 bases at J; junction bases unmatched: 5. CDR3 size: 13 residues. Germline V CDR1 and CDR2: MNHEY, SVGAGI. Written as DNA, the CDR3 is TGTGCCAGCAGGCCGGGACAGGGTGACGAGCAGTACTGC. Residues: CASRPGQGDEQYC.

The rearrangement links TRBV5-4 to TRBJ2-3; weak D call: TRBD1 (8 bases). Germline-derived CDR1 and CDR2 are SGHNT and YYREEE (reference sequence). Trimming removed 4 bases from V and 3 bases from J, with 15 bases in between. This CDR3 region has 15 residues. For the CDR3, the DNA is TGTGCCAGCAGCACAGGGGGGAGGGAGACAGATACGCAGTATTTT. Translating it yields CASSTGGRETDTQYF.

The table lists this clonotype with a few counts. In DNA form, the CDR3 reads TGTGCCAGTCTCGGCACAGGGACGTACAATGAGCAGTTCTTC. Translating it yields CASLGTGTYNEQFF. The chain carries TRBV7-2 and TRBJ2-1, with a tentative D call TRBD1 (6 bases). CDR3 size: 14 residues. V lost 9 bases and J 4 bases, leaving 16 bases between the germline ends. Germline assignment: CDR1 SGHTA and CDR2 FQGNSA.

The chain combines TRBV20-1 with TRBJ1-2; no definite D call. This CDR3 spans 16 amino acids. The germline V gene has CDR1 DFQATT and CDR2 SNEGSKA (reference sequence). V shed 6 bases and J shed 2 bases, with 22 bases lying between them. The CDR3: CSAAIGATSWNYGYTF. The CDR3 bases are TGCAGTGCCGCGATAGGAGCCACTTCGTGGAACTATGGCTACACCTTC.